This is a list of T cell receptor beta chains from one sample in a study of PD-1 blockade in classical Hodgkin lymphoma. Clones were sequenced by immunoSEQ multiplex PCR, and TCRdb holds only the in-frame ones, with some missing. This sample has 20,000 to 30,000 clones, with about 80% found just once. The sequences come from peripheral blood mononuclear cells (PBMCs), collected before the second cycle of nivolumab. All receptors come from a human donor with classical Hodgkin lymphoma. Each CDR3 is given with its conserved first and last residue. A D gene is named only where the DNA matches it firmly. The listing skips clone size in some rows; elsewhere it reads once, few, many or a size class.

d_call: -
clone_size: -
j_call: TRBJ1-5
v_call: TRBV18
cdr3_aa: CASSPGSAGQQPQHF
cdr3_nt: TGTGCCAGCTCACCAGGGTCGGCAGGGCAACAGCCCCAGCATTTT

d_call: TRBD1
clone_size: -
j_call: TRBJ2-7
v_call: TRBV4-3
cdr3_aa: CASSLDRGSSYEQYF
cdr3_nt: TGCGCCAGCAGCCTCGACAGGGGAAGCTCCTACGAGCAGTACTTC

d_call: TRBD1
clone_size: few
j_call: TRBJ2-7
v_call: TRBV7-9
cdr3_aa: CASSLRDRGTYEQYF
cdr3_nt: TGTGCCAGCAGCTTAAGGGACAGGGGAACCTACGAGCAGTACTTC

d_call: -
clone_size: -
j_call: TRBJ2-3
v_call: TRBV7-2
cdr3_aa: CASSTRLSGFGTDTQYF
cdr3_nt: TGTGCCAGCAGCACCAGACTCTCCGGGTTTGGCACAGATACGCAGTATTTT

d_call: -
clone_size: -
j_call: TRBJ1-2
v_call: TRBV4-3
cdr3_aa: CASSQGVGFNYGYTF
cdr3_nt: TGCGCCAGCAGCCAAGGGGTTGGATTTAACTATGGCTACACCTTC

d_call: -
clone_size: -
j_call: TRBJ1-4
v_call: TRBV7-9
cdr3_aa: CASSPRATNEKLFF
cdr3_nt: TGTGCCAGCAGCCCCCGGGCAACTAATGAAAAACTGTTTTTT

d_call: -
clone_size: -
j_call: TRBJ2-1
v_call: TRBV21-1
cdr3_aa: CASSNGTSGSYNEQFF
cdr3_nt: TGTGCCAGCAGCAATGGCACCTCCGGGTCTTACAATGAGCAGTTCTTC

d_call: -
clone_size: -
j_call: TRBJ1-6
v_call: TRBV9
cdr3_aa: CASSLGSRADSPLHF
cdr3_nt: TGTGCCAGCAGCCTAGGGTCCAGGGCAGATTCACCCCTCCACTTT

d_call: -
clone_size: -
j_call: TRBJ2-3
v_call: TRBV10-3
cdr3_aa: CAIRLGADTQYF
cdr3_nt: TGTGCCATCCGGCTTGGGGCAGATACGCAGTATTTT

d_call: -
clone_size: -
j_call: TRBJ2-7
v_call: TRBV5-1
cdr3_aa: CASSYLDGNYEQYF
cdr3_nt: TGCGCCAGCAGCTACCTAGACGGGAACTACGAGCAGTACTTC

d_call: -
clone_size: -
j_call: TRBJ2-1
v_call: TRBV12-2
cdr3_aa: CASRWPRTSGSVLCHGNEQFF
cdr3_nt: TGTGCAAGTCGCTGGCCTCGGACTAGCGGGAGTGTTCTTTGTCACGGCAATGAGCAGTTCTTC

d_call: TRBD1
clone_size: -
j_call: TRBJ2-1
v_call: TRBV5-1
cdr3_aa: CASSPDPGQGNNEQFF
cdr3_nt: TGCGCCAGCAGCCCCGACCCGGGACAGGGCAACAATGAGCAGTTCTTC

d_call: TRBD1
clone_size: -
j_call: TRBJ1-5
v_call: TRBV6-5
cdr3_aa: CASSPDRDQPQHF
cdr3_nt: TGTGCCAGCAGTCCCGACAGGGATCAGCCCCAGCATTTT

d_call: -
clone_size: -
j_call: TRBJ2-7
v_call: TRBV6-5
cdr3_aa: CASSRDTDSYEQYF
cdr3_nt: TGTGCCAGCAGTCGGGACACCGACTCCTACGAGCAGTACTTC

d_call: -
clone_size: -
j_call: TRBJ1-6
v_call: TRBV10-1
cdr3_aa: CASSESRDRSSPLHF
cdr3_nt: TGCGCCAGCAGTGAGTCGCGAGACAGGAGTTCACCCCTCCACTTT

d_call: -
clone_size: few
j_call: TRBJ1-1
v_call: TRBV5-1
cdr3_aa: CASSFLQGGGSEAFF
cdr3_nt: TGCGCCAGCAGCTTCTTACAGGGTGGGGGTTCCGAAGCTTTCTTT

d_call: -
clone_size: -
j_call: TRBJ2-7
v_call: TRBV7-7
cdr3_aa: CASSLLRAGQAYKGYGEQYF
cdr3_nt: TGTGCTAGCAGCTTACTTAGAGCGGGACAGGCCTACAAGGGCTACGGCGAGCAGTACTTC

d_call: -
clone_size: -
j_call: TRBJ1-5
v_call: TRBV19
cdr3_aa: CASSRLSYSNQPQHF
cdr3_nt: TGTGCCAGTAGTAGGCTATCATATAGCAATCAGCCCCAGCATTTT

d_call: TRBD2
clone_size: -
j_call: TRBJ2-1
v_call: TRBV2
cdr3_aa: CARRELAGIDEQFF
cdr3_nt: TGTGCCAGACGGGAACTAGCGGGGATCGATGAGCAGTTCTTC

d_call: TRBD1
clone_size: -
j_call: TRBJ2-3
v_call: TRBV15
cdr3_aa: CATSDKDRSSTDTQYF
cdr3_nt: TGTGCCACCAGCGATAAGGACAGGTCTAGCACAGATACGCAGTATTTT

d_call: -
clone_size: -
j_call: TRBJ1-3
v_call: TRBV21-1
cdr3_aa: CASSPFTGRGDRDVRGRNTIYF
cdr3_nt: TGTGCCAGCAGTCCTTTTACGGGTCGCGGGGATCGGGACGTACGGGGGCGAAACACCATATATTTT

d_call: -
clone_size: -
j_call: TRBJ1-5
v_call: TRBV10-2
cdr3_aa: CASSTQGLQPQHF
cdr3_nt: TGCGCCAGCAGTACCCAGGGTCTTCAGCCCCAGCATTTT

d_call: -
clone_size: -
j_call: TRBJ2-3
v_call: TRBV11-2
cdr3_aa: CASSVDRDSTDTQYF
cdr3_nt: TGTGCCAGCAGCGTTGACCGGGACTCCACAGATACGCAGTATTTT

d_call: -
clone_size: -
j_call: TRBJ2-3
v_call: TRBV7-9
cdr3_aa: CASSPAPTSTDTQYF
cdr3_nt: TGTGCCAGCAGCCCTGCCCCTACTAGCACAGATACGCAGTATTTT

d_call: TRBD1
clone_size: once
j_call: TRBJ2-2
v_call: TRBV7-2
cdr3_aa: CASSLEDRGNTGELFF
cdr3_nt: TGTGCCAGCAGCTTAGAGGACAGGGGTAACACCGGGGAGCTGTTTTTT

d_call: -
clone_size: -
j_call: TRBJ1-5
v_call: TRBV19
cdr3_aa: CASSIAPSGEAPQHF
cdr3_nt: TGTGCCAGTAGTATAGCCCCCTCCGGAGAGGCGCCCCAGCATTTT

d_call: -
clone_size: -
j_call: TRBJ2-2
v_call: TRBV7-2
cdr3_aa: CASSLGLLTGELFF
cdr3_nt: TGTGCCAGCAGCTTAGGGCTGTTGACCGGGGAGCTGTTTTTT

d_call: TRBD1
clone_size: -
j_call: TRBJ1-1
v_call: TRBV18
cdr3_aa: CASSGQGENTEAFF
cdr3_nt: TGTGCCAGCTCGGGACAGGGGGAAAACACTGAAGCTTTCTTT

d_call: -
clone_size: -
j_call: TRBJ2-7
v_call: TRBV15
cdr3_aa: CATSRTTTPTYEQYF
cdr3_nt: TGTGCCACCAGCAGAACTACAACCCCAACCTACGAGCAGTACTTC

d_call: TRBD2
clone_size: -
j_call: TRBJ2-5
v_call: TRBV4-1
cdr3_aa: CASSLAPLTSGEQYF
cdr3_nt: TGCGCCAGCAGCCTAGCGCCCCTGACTAGCGGTGAGCAGTACTTC

d_call: -
clone_size: -
j_call: TRBJ1-3
v_call: TRBV30
cdr3_aa: CAWDRGTSGNTIYF
cdr3_nt: TGTGCCTGGGACCGGGGAACCTCTGGAAACACCATATATTTT

d_call: -
clone_size: -
j_call: TRBJ2-5
v_call: TRBV13
cdr3_aa: CASSPRMVETQYF
cdr3_nt: TGTGCCAGCAGCCCCCGTATGGTGGAGACCCAGTACTTC

d_call: -
clone_size: -
j_call: TRBJ2-1
v_call: TRBV18
cdr3_aa: CASSPPRGWPGTQDVDYSNEQFF
cdr3_nt: TGTGCCAGCTCACCACCGAGGGGATGGCCGGGTACTCAGGACGTGGACTACAGCAATGAGCAGTTCTTC

d_call: -
clone_size: -
j_call: TRBJ1-2
v_call: TRBV7-9
cdr3_aa: CASSSRTSRYGYTF
cdr3_nt: TGTGCCAGCAGCTCACGGACAAGCCGCTATGGCTACACCTTC

d_call: -
clone_size: once
j_call: TRBJ2-2
v_call: TRBV2
cdr3_aa: CATAYRGYTGELFF
cdr3_nt: TGTGCCACTGCCTACAGAGGGTACACCGGGGAGCTGTTTTTT

d_call: -
clone_size: -
j_call: TRBJ2-3
v_call: TRBV18
cdr3_aa: CASSPRTASTDTQYF
cdr3_nt: TGTGCCAGCTCACCAAGGACAGCTAGCACAGATACGCAGTATTTT

d_call: TRBD2
clone_size: -
j_call: TRBJ2-5
v_call: TRBV7-2
cdr3_aa: CASSPSPGTSGIVETQYF
cdr3_nt: TGTGCCAGCAGCCCCAGCCCCGGGACTAGCGGGATCGTGGAGACCCAGTACTTC

d_call: -
clone_size: -
j_call: TRBJ2-1
v_call: TRBV27
cdr3_aa: CASSLSTGWVANEQFF
cdr3_nt: TGTGCCAGCAGTTTATCGACCGGGTGGGTGGCCAATGAGCAGTTCTTC